Below, 27 T cell receptor beta chains from the same sample are listed, as sequenced in a study of cytomegalovirus exposure and HLA in healthy donors. Primers: 60 Vbeta forward and 13 Jbeta reverse. Using immunoSEQ multiplex PCR, the repertoire was profiled, and TCRdb retains in-frame clones only, with some absent. Of about 110,000 clones in the sample, roughly four fifths were seen once. Sequencing was done on a sample of PBMCs. These receptor sequences come from a man aged 25 to 45 in good health and CMV-seropositive.

In this sample, this clone turned up once. The V call is TRBV7-7, the J call TRBJ2-1; 11 bases agree with TRBD2. V shed 2 bases, J shed 8 bases, and the junction held 14 bases outside the gene matches. Germline V lookup: CDR1 SSHAT, CDR2 FNYEAQ (reference sequence). This CDR3 contains 18 residues. CDR3 DNA sequence: TGTGCCAGCAGCTTACGTCCCCTACTAGCGGGAGTGGGCGATGAGCAGTTCTTC. It codes for CASSLRPLLAGVGDEQFF.

The genes are TRBV9 and TRBJ1-1; D is ambiguous. CDR3 length equals 13 residues. Looked up from germline, CDR1 is SGDLS and CDR2 is YYNGEE. Trimming left V 0 bases short and J 6 bases short, with 9 bases between. Here the CDR3 DNA reads TGTGCCAGCAGCGTAGCCCAGGTATCTGAAGCTTTCTTT. It yields the protein CASSVAQVSEAFF.

This rearrangement joins TRBV6-1 to TRBJ2-7; TRBD2 aligns across 8 bases. The length of the CDR3 is 15 residues. V was clipped by 4 bases and J by 6 bases; unmatched bases: 11. Per germline, CDR1 MNHNS and CDR2 SASEGT. CDR3: CASSGPAGAGTEQYV. In DNA, the CDR3 is TGTGCCAGCAGTGGCCCAGCGGGGGCGGGGACCGAGCAGTACGTC.

The V and J genes are TRBV13 and TRBJ1-3; 9 bases fit TRBD1. CDR1 and CDR2 from the germline V gene are PRHDT and FYEKMQ (reference sequence). Germline trimming cut 5 bases from V and 0 bases from J; bases unmatched to any gene: 2. This CDR3 has 15 amino acids. The CDR3 DNA sequence: TGTGCCAGCAGCGCGGACAGGGGCTCTGGAAACACCATATATTTT. Translated, it gives CASSADRGSGNTIYF. The full variable domain, rest sourced from reference TRBV13 and TRBJ1-3, is AAGVIQSPRHLIKEKRETATLKCYPIPRHDTVYWYQQGPGQDPQFLISFYEKMQSDKGSIPDRFSAQQFSDYHSELNMSSLELGDSALYFCASSADRGSGNTIYFGEGSWLTVV.

The rearrangement joins TRBV10-3 to TRBJ2-3, with D perhaps matching TRBD1 (5 bases). V gave up 6 bases and J gave up 2 bases, with 12 bases separating them. Germline V gene lookup returns CDR1 ENHRY and CDR2 SYGVKD. CDR3 length equals 14 residues. CDR3: CAISSTDNTDTQYF. CDR3 nucleotides: TGTGCCATCAGCTCGACAGATAACACAGATACGCAGTATTTT.

V and J are TRBV7-9 and TRBJ2-1; 8 nucleotides line up with TRBD2. Trimming at V came to 6 bases and at J to 9 bases, leaving 7 bases not matched to a gene. Germline loops: CDR1 SEHNR, CDR2 FQNEAQ (reference sequence). The CDR3 runs to 13 residues. CDR3 nucleotide sequence: TGTGCCAGCAGGGAGCGGGAGCTTTCTGAGCAGTTCTTC. Its protein is CASRERELSEQFF.

The V and J genes are TRBV13 and TRBJ1-2, with D hard to call. There are 14 residues in the CDR3. Germline V gene sequence: CDR1 PRHDT, CDR2 FYEKMQ (reference sequence). V lost 5 bases, J lost 8 bases, and 18 bases lay in between. CDR3 DNA sequence: TGTGCCAGCAGCCTTCTTTACCTAAGGGAGGGCTACACCTTC. Amino acid sequence: CASSLLYLREGYTF.

This sequence joins TRBV27 and TRBJ1-1; TRBD1 matches at 8 bases. The germline V gene encodes CDR1 MNHEY and CDR2 SMNVEV (reference sequence). Trimming took 3 bases from V and 7 from J; bases not matched to a gene: 13. The CDR3 totals 16 residues. The CDR3 reads CASSLGTGTGVDEAFF. In nucleotides, the CDR3 is TGTGCCAGCAGTTTGGGGACCGGGACAGGAGTTGATGAAGCTTTCTTT.

This sequence joins TRBV6-1 and TRBJ2-5; D perhaps matches TRBD2 (6 bases). The germline CDR1 and CDR2 sequences are MNHNS and SASEGT. This CDR3 spans 14 amino acids. With 8 bases removed from V and 4 bases from J, the gap between germline ends came to 17 bases. The CDR3 reads CASAASGEAETQYF. DNA for the CDR3: TGTGCCAGCGCAGCATCCGGGGAGGCAGAGACCCAGTACTTC.

The sample holds a few counts of this clone. The chain uses TRBV2 and TRBJ2-7; a possible D gene is TRBD2 (6 bases). This CDR3 is 14 amino acids long. Per the germline V gene, CDR1 is SNHLY and CDR2 is FYNNEI. The V gene lost 5 bases and the J gene lost 3 bases, with 14 bases spanning the gap. CDR3 in DNA: TGTGCCAGCAGTCGGGGACTCCTACTCTACGAGCAGTACTTC. Amino acids: CASSRGLLLYEQYF.

The chain carries TRBV5-1 and TRBJ2-6; tentative D call: TRBD2 (6 bases). The CDR3 runs to 18 residues. Germline V gene lookup returns CDR1 SGHRS and CDR2 YFSETQ. V was shortened by 2 bases and J by 0 bases, with 15 bases between the two germline ends. In DNA, the CDR3 is TGCGCCAGCAGCTTTATCGGAGGGATCCTCTCTGGGGCCAACGTCCTGACTTTC. This codes for CASSFIGGILSGANVLTF.

The genes are TRBV13 and TRBJ2-5, with TRBD1 matching over 7 bases. Germline V gene sequence: CDR1 PRHDT, CDR2 FYEKMQ (reference sequence). J gave up 7 bases and V 4 bases, and 9 bases lay outside the gene matches. The CDR3 is 14 residues long. The CDR3 DNA reads as TGTGCCAGCAGCTCGGGACAGTCGGTGGGGACCCAGTACTTC. It specifies CASSSGQSVGTQYF.

The J gene is TRBJ1-3, the V gene TRBV25-1; D is unclear. CDR1 is MGHDK and CDR2 is SYGVNS in the germline V gene. The CDR3 covers 14 residues. V lost 8 bases and J lost 4, with 15 bases in between. In DNA form, the CDR3 reads TGTGCCAGCCAATCCGAGGGAGGAGGAAACACCATATATTTT. Translated, it gives CASQSEGGGNTIYF. Full variable domain (outside the CDR3, taken from reference TRBV25-1 and TRBJ1-3): EADIYQTPRYLVIGTGKKITLECSQTMGHDKMYWYQQDPGMELHLIHYSYGVNSTEKGDLSSESTVSRIRTEHFPLTLESARPSHTSQYLCASQSEGGGNTIYFGEGSWLTVV.

The chain joins TRBV9 to TRBJ2-1, with D hard to call. The CDR3 covers 14 residues. Germline V gene sequence: CDR1 SGDLS, CDR2 YYNGEE. Trimming took 0 bases from V and 8 from J, leaving 12 bases between them. Here the CDR3 DNA reads TGTGCCAGCAGCGTAGGGGCTGTTTGGGATGAGCAGTTCTTC. It codes for CASSVGAVWDEQFF. Supplemented by reference TRBV9 and TRBJ2-1, the full variable domain reads DSGVTQTPKHLITATGQRVTLRCSPRSGDLSVYWYQQSLDQGLQFLIQYYNGEERAKGNILERFSAQQFPDLHSELNLSSLELGDSALYFCASSVGAVWDEQFFGPGTRLTVL.

Concerning this clone: This CDR3 is also generated by other DNA sequences in the sample. The chain is built from TRBV5-4 and TRBJ2-3, with 7 bases fitting TRBD2. CDR3 size: 14 residues. Per germline, CDR1 SGHNT and CDR2 YYREEE (reference sequence). With V trimmed by 0 bases and J by 4 bases, 2 bases remained unmatched. The CDR3 loop reads CASSLASGADTQYF. The CDR3 DNA reads TGTGCCAGCAGCTTGGCCAGCGGGGCAGATACGCAGTATTTT.

This chain uses TRBV29-1 with TRBJ1-4, with D perhaps matching TRBD1 (5 bases). V lost 1 base and J 5 bases, leaving 11 bases between the germline ends. Germline V CDR1 and CDR2: SQVTM, ANQGSEA. The CDR3 contains 14 residues. Here the CDR3 DNA reads TGCAGCGTTGAAGGCGTAGCAGGGAATGAAAAACTGTTTTTT. The encoded protein is CSVEGVAGNEKLFF.

The chain carries TRBV10-3 and TRBJ2-3; tentatively, D is TRBD2 (5 bases). CDR3 length equals 15 residues. CDR1 ENHRY and CDR2 SYGVKD come from the germline V gene. Trimming stripped 3 bases from V and 2 bases from J, with 12 bases between. CDR3 sequence: CAISDGGSVTDTQYF. As DNA, the CDR3 is TGTGCCATCAGTGACGGAGGCTCGGTCACAGATACGCAGTATTTT.

The chain employs TRBV28 and TRBJ1-1; 12 bases align to TRBD1. Germline V gives CDR1 MDHEN, CDR2 SYDVKM. V was clipped by 5 bases and J by 2 bases; unmatched bases: 6. This CDR3 comprises 16 residues. The CDR3: CASSPGTGGENTEAFF. The CDR3 bases are TGTGCCAGCAGTCCCGGGACAGGGGGCGAAAACACTGAAGCTTTCTTT.

The chain is built from TRBV11-2 and TRBJ1-5; possibly TRBD1 for D (5 bases). V was trimmed by 3 bases and J by 2 bases, leaving 11 bases between them. Germline V gene sequence: CDR1 SGHAT, CDR2 FQNNGV. The CDR3 length is 15 residues. Here the CDR3 reads CASSFGGEGNQPQHF. Written as DNA, the CDR3 is TGTGCCAGCAGCTTTGGGGGGGAGGGCAATCAGCCCCAGCATTTT.

The V gene is TRBV28, the J gene TRBJ1-4; D possibly corresponds to TRBD1 (6 bases). The CDR3 spans 14 residues. V was cut by 6 bases and J by 8 bases, with 16 bases left in between. The germline gives CDR1 MDHEN, CDR2 SYDVKM. CDR3 coding DNA: TGTGCCAGCAGCCCACCAGGGGTGGAGGAAAAACTGTTTTTT. Translation: CASSPPGVEEKLFF.

The chain couples TRBV29-1 to TRBJ1-2; TRBD1 matches at 7 bases. J lost 4 bases, V lost 4 bases, and 6 bases had no gene match. The CDR3 contains 13 residues. Germline CDR1 reads SQVTM; CDR2 reads ANQGSEA. DNA of the CDR3: TGCAGCGTTGGATTAGGGGGCGTCTATGGCTACACCTTC. Translated, it gives CSVGLGGVYGYTF.

This clone has just one count. The gene calls are TRBV5-6 and TRBJ2-1; tentatively, D is TRBD2 (6 bases). V lost 2 bases to trimming and J lost 4 bases, with 13 bases between them. Germline V gene sequence: CDR1 SGHDT, CDR2 YYEEEE. The CDR3 is 15 residues long. In nucleotides, the CDR3 is TGTGCCAGCAGCTTTGACTTAGCGGTGTACAATGAGCAGTTCTTC. Amino acids: CASSFDLAVYNEQFF. Using reference TRBV5-6 and TRBJ2-1 for the parts outside the CDR3, the full variable domain is DAGVTQSPTHLIKTRGQQVTLRCSPKSGHDTVSWYQQALGQGPQFIFQYYEEEERQRGNFPDRFSGHQFPNYSSELNVNALLLGDSALYLCASSFDLAVYNEQFFGPGTRLTVL.

The chain recombines TRBV11-3 with TRBJ1-1; D remains unclear. This CDR3 is 14 amino acids long. The V gene's germline CDR1 is SGHNT and CDR2 YENEEA. Trimming took 5 bases from V and 0 from J, leaving 10 bases between them. As DNA, the CDR3 is TGTGCCAGCAGCCCAACGCGGGTGAACACTGAAGCTTTCTTT. The encoded protein is CASSPTRVNTEAFF.

The rearrangement links TRBV2 to TRBJ2-5; D unclear. TRBJ2-7 explains the end of the DNA better; the J call may be wrong. The CDR3 runs to 11 residues. Germline lookup yields CDR1 SNHLY and CDR2 FYNNEI. The CDR3 sequence is CASLGNYEQYF. DNA for the CDR3: TGTGCCAGCCTCGGAAACTACGAGCAGTACTTC.

This chain links TRBV21-1 with TRBJ2-1; TRBD2 is the table's D call, not checked against the DNA. TRBV21-1 is reported as a pseudogene. The CDR3 contains 17 residues. Written as DNA, the CDR3 is TGTGCCAGCAGCCCAGGGTGGAGCGGGAGGGCCTTCAATGAGCAGTTCTTC. The encoded protein is CASSPGWSGRAFNEQFF.

The rearrangement links TRBV6-1 to TRBJ2-7; D is ambiguous. CDR1 is MNHNS, CDR2 SASEGT, per germline. Trimming cost V 5 bases and J 9 bases, with 14 bases left between them. This CDR3 has 12 residues. CDR3 amino acids: CASSNLALWQYV. For the CDR3, the DNA is TGTGCCAGCAGTAACCTTGCTTTGTGGCAGTACGTC.

The chain couples TRBV28 to TRBJ1-5, with TRBD1 matching over 9 bases. This CDR3 spans 15 amino acids. CDR1 is MDHEN, CDR2 SYDVKM, per germline. After removal of 1 base from V and 6 bases from J, the junction contained 4 bases not matched to a gene. The CDR3, as DNA: TGTGCCAGCAGTTTATTACAGGGGGCGCGTCAGCCCCAGCATTTT. This gives the protein CASSLLQGARQPQHF.